One and the same sample provided the 9 T cell receptor beta chains below, sequenced in a study of blood T cell repertoires in COVID-19. The assay was immunoSEQ multiplex PCR, and TCRdb's table has in-frame clones only and misses some. The sample includes 50,000 to 70,000 clones, 70% to 80% seen only once; the top ten take roughly 3.7%. Material for sequencing was peripheral blood. These receptors originate from a man aged 60-69 years with acute or convalescent COVID-19.

The chain has TRBV6-2 or TRBV6-3 and TRBJ2-1; 9 bases map to TRBD2. Germline loops: CDR1 MNHEY, CDR2 SVGEGT. This CDR3 region has 16 residues. J was trimmed by 3 bases and V by 6 bases; bases with no gene match: 9. As DNA, the CDR3 is TGTGCCAGCAGCGTTGACCTAGCGGGGATCTACAATGAGCAGTTCTTC. Protein product: CASSVDLAGIYNEQFF.

This chain links TRBV9 with TRBJ2-7, with 8 nucleotides matching TRBD1. The germline CDR1 and CDR2 sequences are SGDLS and YYNGEE. There are 14 residues in the CDR3. V lost 0 bases and J lost 2; bases outside the gene matches: 1. CDR3 residues: CASSVEQGAYEQYF. CDR3 bases: TGTGCCAGCAGCGTAGAACAGGGGGCCTACGAGCAGTACTTC.

The rearrangement joins TRBV7-8 to TRBJ2-1; TRBD2 matches at 12 bases. The CDR3 has 16 residues. Trimming took 1 base from V and 9 from J; bases not matched to a gene: 7. From germline, CDR1 is SGHVS and CDR2 FQNEAQ. The CDR3 DNA sequence: TGTGCCAGCAGCTTAGGAAGGACTAGCGGGGTTGGTGAGCAGTTCTTC. Translated, it gives CASSLGRTSGVGEQFF.

The chain has TRBV6-5 and TRBJ1-6, with a possible D match to TRBD1 (5 bases). The V end was cut by 6 bases, the J end by 5 bases, with 14 bases between. The CDR3 totals 15 residues. Germline loops: CDR1 MNHEY, CDR2 SVGAGI. This chain's CDR3 is CASRSGGGDNSPLHF. The CDR3 DNA is TGTGCCAGCAGATCGGGCGGAGGGGATAATTCACCCCTCCACTTT.

This clone has a handful of counts. The rearrangement uses TRBV21-1 and TRBJ2-2; the table assigns TRBD1, which was not confirmed against the DNA. TRBV21-1 is noted as a pseudogene. The CDR3 is 16 residues long. In DNA, the CDR3 is TGTGCCAGCAGCAAAGAAGGGGGAACGGACACCGGGGAGCTGTTTTTT. This encodes CASSKEGGTDTGELFF.

V gene TRBV10-3 combines with J gene TRBJ2-1; D might be TRBD2 (6 bases). The V and J ends lost 8 bases and 9 bases respectively, with 14 bases between them. Germline V lookup: CDR1 ENHRY, CDR2 SYGVKD. This CDR3 comprises 12 residues. The CDR3 nucleotides are TGTGCCATCTCGGCGGTCGGGAGTGAGCAGTTCTTC. This codes for CAISAVGSEQFF.

On this clone itself: Germline is not matched at one junction end, which may reflect a read error. This chain uses TRBV7-9 with TRBJ2-4; 10 positions match TRBD1. CDR3 length: 11 residues. Per germline, CDR1 SEHNR and CDR2 FQNEAQ (reference sequence). The chain's CDR3 is CVSSFGTGVNF. CDR3 coding DNA: TGTGTCAGCAGCTTCGGGACAGGGGTGAACTTC.

The gene calls are TRBV2 and TRBJ2-1, with 15 bases matching TRBD2. CDR3 length equals 17 residues. V was pared by 7 bases and J by 6 bases, with 10 bases of the junction left unmatched. The germline V gene encodes CDR1 SNHLY and CDR2 FYNNEI. The CDR3 region is CASTRRGLAGGSNEQFF. The CDR3 nucleotides read TGTGCCAGCACCCGAAGGGGACTAGCGGGAGGAAGCAATGAGCAGTTCTTC.

V is TRBV6-6 and J is TRBJ1-5, with TRBD1 as a possible D gene (6 bases). Looked up from germline, CDR1 is MNHNY and CDR2 is SVGAGI (reference sequence). The CDR3 consists of 16 residues. Trimming pared 0 bases from V and 3 bases from J, leaving 12 bases between. The chain's CDR3 is CASSYSADSINQPQHF. The DNA for the CDR3 is TGTGCCAGCAGTTACTCGGCGGACAGTATCAATCAGCCCCAGCATTTT.